This is a list of T cell receptor beta chains from one sample in a study of long-term antiretroviral therapy in people with HIV. Sequenced by immunoSEQ multiplex PCR; TCRdb stores in-frame clones only, minus some. The sample includes about 34,000 clones, about 85% of them seen just once. The input for sequencing was unsorted PBMCs, taken 1.1 years after starting antiretroviral therapy. The source is a man younger than 35 with HIV. CDR3s include the opening cysteine and the closing phenylalanine or tryptophan. The D gene is left open where the match is weak. Clone size appears in some rows only: once, few, many, or a class for an expanded clone.

abundance	d_gene	j_gene	v_gene	CDR3aa	CDR3nt
-	TRBD2	TRBJ2-2	TRBV7-2	CGTQLRASGIGGELFF	TGTGGAACCCAGCTTAGGGCTAGCGGGATTGGCGGGGAGCTGTTTTTT
-	TRBD2	TRBJ2-1	TRBV5-6	CASSSMTSSSYNEQFF	TGTGCCAGCAGCTCAATGACTAGCAGCTCCTACAATGAGCAGTTCTTC
-	-	TRBJ2-1	TRBV7-8	CASSLAWRSSYNEQFF	TGTGCCAGCAGCTTAGCTTGGCGGAGCTCCTACAATGAGCAGTTCTTC
-	-	TRBJ1-1	TRBV28	CASSLYRMNTEAFF	TGTGCCAGCAGTTTATACAGGATGAACACTGAAGCTTTCTTT
-	TRBD1	TRBJ2-3	TRBV5-1	CASSSGQGEDTQYF	TGCGCCAGCAGCTCGGGACAGGGGGAAGATACGCAGTATTTT
-	-	TRBJ1-5	TRBV5-5	CASSTQGLLNQPQHF	TGTGCCAGCAGCACCCAGGGGCTTCTCAATCAGCCCCAGCATTTT
-	TRBD1	TRBJ2-1	TRBV5-4	CASSTQDRDRPNEQFF	TGTGCCAGCAGCACCCAGGACAGGGACAGACCTAATGAGCAGTTCTTC
-	TRBD2	TRBJ2-7	TRBV4-1	CASSQVLARTYEQYF	TGCGCCAGCAGCCAAGTACTAGCGAGAACCTACGAGCAGTACTTC
once	-	TRBJ2-7	TRBV4-3	CASSPGITKGYEQYF	TGCGCCAGCAGCCCGGGAATAACGAAGGGTTACGAGCAGTACTTC
-	-	TRBJ1-1	TRBV5-1	CASSPNTGTRNTEAFF	TGCGCCAGCAGCCCAAATACCGGGACCAGGAACACTGAAGCTTTCTTT
few	TRBD1	TRBJ2-7	TRBV2	CASTGPGQVTYEQYF	TGTGCCAGCACCGGGCCGGGACAGGTCACCTACGAGCAGTACTTC
-	TRBD2	TRBJ2-7	TRBV4-3	CASSQEAGGGSYEQYF	TGCGCCAGCAGCCAAGAGGCGGGAGGGGGTTCCTACGAGCAGTACTTC
-	TRBD2	TRBJ2-1	TRBV4-2	CASSQQAGDPYNEQFF	TGTGCCAGCAGCCAACAAGCGGGGGACCCCTACAATGAGCAGTTCTTC
-	-	TRBJ2-3	TRBV5-1	CASSLVGKIADTQYF	TGCGCCAGCAGCTTGGTAGGCAAAATTGCAGATACGCAGTATTTT
-	TRBD1	TRBJ2-7	TRBV7-3	CASSSTGGQGSYEQYF	TGTGCCAGCAGCTCTACCGGTGGACAGGGGAGCTACGAGCAGTACTTC
-	-	TRBJ2-3	TRBV7-9	CASSSSTDTQYF	TGTGCCAGCAGCTCGAGCACAGATACGCAGTATTTT
-	-	TRBJ1-6	TRBV18	CASSLSSSSNSPLHF	TGTGCCAGCTCACTGAGCAGTAGCTCCAATTCACCCCTCCACTTT
-	-	TRBJ2-2	TRBV30	CAWSAGAGGELFF	TGTGCCTGGAGTGCCGGGGCAGGCGGGGAGCTGTTTTTT
-	-	TRBJ1-5	TRBV2	CASSDRATQPQHF	TGTGCCAGCAGTGATCGAGCCACTCAGCCCCAGCATTTT
-	-	TRBJ1-2	TRBV18	CASSPGPGTYGYTF	TGTGCCAGCTCACCGGGGCCAGGGACCTATGGCTACACCTTC
once	TRBD1	TRBJ1-4	TRBV30	CAWSRDRENEKLFF	TGTGCCTGGAGCCGAGACAGGGAGAATGAAAAACTGTTTTTT
-	-	TRBJ1-2	TRBV7-2	CASNGNYGYTF	TGTGCCAGTAACGGCAACTATGGCTACACCTTC
-	TRBD2	TRBJ2-2	TRBV7-2	CASSLPAGGRTGELFF	TGTGCCAGCAGCTTACCAGCGGGGGGCCGTACCGGGGAGCTGTTTTTT
-	-	TRBJ1-2	TRBV11-2	CASSLDPVGFYGYTF	TGTGCCAGCAGCTTAGACCCCGTGGGGTTCTATGGCTACACCTTC
-	-	TRBJ1-1	TRBV19	CASSVAGMNTEAFF	TGTGCCAGTAGTGTGGCTGGAATGAACACTGAAGCTTTCTTT
-	-	TRBJ2-5	TRBV30	CAYSIPGGETQYF	TGTGCCTACTCAATCCCGGGCGGGGAGACCCAGTACTTC
-	-	TRBJ1-4	TRBV18	CASSPTTGMEKLFF	TGTGCCAGCTCACCTACTACCGGGATGGAAAAACTGTTTTTT
-	TRBD1	TRBJ2-2	TRBV27	CASSLGPGTATGELFF	TGTGCCAGCAGTTTAGGCCCCGGGACAGCTACCGGGGAGCTGTTTTTT
-	TRBD1	TRBJ1-5	TRBV7-9	CASSRDRVGNQPQHF	TGTGCCAGCAGCAGGGACAGGGTCGGCAATCAGCCCCAGCATTTT
-	-	TRBJ2-2	TRBV28	CASRPEAGNTGELFF	TGTGCCAGCAGGCCCGAGGCGGGGAACACCGGGGAGCTGTTTTTT
-	-	TRBJ2-6	TRBV9	CASSVGAGANVLTF	TGTGCCAGCAGCGTAGGGGCTGGGGCCAACGTCCTGACTTTC
-	TRBD1	TRBJ2-6	TRBV5-1	CASSYDTGAAGANVLTF	TGCGCCAGCAGCTATGATACAGGGGCGGCTGGGGCCAACGTCCTGACTTTC